This entry is about one T cell receptor beta chain. The V segment lost 5 bases and the J segment 5 bases; nucleotides outside the gene matches: 10. CDR3 length: 15 amino acids. CDR1 and CDR2 (germline): MDHEN, SYDVKM. From RNA transcripts, TCR beta CDR3 regions were amplified. The HTBI primer set was used in a first-round RT-PCR of the TCR CDR3. TCRdb analysed the multiplex PCR reads with MiXCR anew, one entry per CDR3 protein. Seen here are some 700,000 distinct CDR3 sequences, roughly 17% observed once, and the top ten hold roughly 16%. These data originate in a study of T cells in Graves' hyperthyroidism and ophthalmopathy.

This receptor was taken from a man aged 50-59 years with Graves' hyperthyroidism. This chain joins TRBV28 and TRBJ2-3, with 7 nucleotides matching TRBD2. Input material: blood. The CDR3 nucleotides are TGTGCCAGCAGTCCACCCAGCGGGATAAGAGATACGCAGTATTTT. It translates to CASSPPSGIRDTQYF.